This is a list of T cell receptor beta chains from one sample in a study of cytomegalovirus exposure and HLA in healthy donors. Here immunoSEQ multiplex PCR was the method, and the copy in TCRdb shows in-frame clones only, minus some. The table has around 130,000 clones, around 72% seen once; the top ten hold roughly 1.5%. The sample taken for sequencing was PBMCs. The receptors come from a woman between 18 and 30 years old in good health and CMV-seronegative. The CDR3 runs from the conserved cysteine through the conserved F or W. A D gene is named only where the DNA matches it firmly. Expanded clones are given a class, and other clones once, few, many or no size at all.

j_gene	abundance	d_gene	v_gene	CDR3aa	CDR3nt
TRBJ2-7	-	-	TRBV4-1	CASSHPGSYGEQYF	TGCGCCAGCAGCCATCCGGGGTCGTACGGCGAGCAGTACTTC
TRBJ2-7	-	TRBD2	TRBV4-2	CASSQDFGRTSHF	TGTGCCAGCAGCCAAGATTTCGGGCGGACTAGTCACTTC
TRBJ1-4	-	TRBD1	TRBV4-1	CASSQDFPDRGGKLFF	TGCGCCAGCAGCCAAGATTTTCCGGACAGGGGGGGGAAACTGTTTTTT
TRBJ2-7	-	TRBD2	TRBV5-1	CASSLGSQREALSYEQYF	TGCGCCAGCAGCTTGGGGTCTCAGCGGGAGGCCCTTTCCTACGAGCAGTACTTC
TRBJ1-5	-	-	TRBV7-2	CASSYRGNQPQHF	TGTGCCAGCAGCTACAGGGGCAATCAGCCCCAGCATTTT
TRBJ2-2	-	-	TRBV27	CASSSPGSNPTGELFF	TGTGCCAGCAGTTCCCCCGGGAGCAACCCCACCGGGGAGCTGTTTTTT
TRBJ2-1	-	-	TRBV25-1	CASSDTSRTGNEQFF	TGTGCCAGCAGTGACACTAGTAGAACCGGCAATGAGCAGTTCTTC
TRBJ2-5	-	TRBD2	TRBV7-2	CASSLALVSGGETQYF	TGTGCCAGCAGCTTAGCGCTAGTAAGCGGGGGGGAGACCCAGTACTTC
TRBJ1-6	-	TRBD1	TRBV30	CAWDRENSPLHF	TGTGCCTGGGACAGGGAGAATTCACCCCTCCACTTT
TRBJ2-7	once	TRBD1	TRBV5-1	CASSYRTGGEGYEQYF	TGCGCCAGCAGCTATCGGACAGGGGGCGAAGGCTACGAGCAGTACTTC